Listed below are T cell receptor beta chains from one sample, sequenced in a study of blood T cell repertoires in COVID-19. The repertoire was sequenced with immunoSEQ multiplex PCR; TCRdb's copy has only in-frame clones and lacks some. The table shows some 300,000 clones, with more than 75% occurring only once. Material: PBMCs or T cells enriched from blood (not recorded which). All receptors come from a woman in her twenties or thirties who had recovered from COVID-19. The CDR3 runs from the conserved cysteine through the conserved F or W. A D gene is named only where the DNA matches it firmly.

j_gene: TRBJ1-1; v_gene: TRBV4-3; d_gene: .; CDR3aa: CASSQGGVTEAFF
j_gene: TRBJ2-7; v_gene: TRBV10-1; d_gene: .; CDR3aa: CASSEPTGSEQYF
j_gene: TRBJ2-7; v_gene: TRBV12-3/TRBV12-4; d_gene: .; CDR3aa: CASSSVPYEQYF
j_gene: TRBJ1-2; v_gene: TRBV6-2/TRBV6-3; d_gene: .; CDR3aa: CASSYISYGYTF
j_gene: TRBJ2-5; v_gene: TRBV7-9; d_gene: .; CDR3aa: CASSSPPQGETQYF
j_gene: TRBJ2-5; v_gene: TRBV24-1; d_gene: TRBD2; CDR3aa: CATSDKTSGGLRGTQYF
j_gene: TRBJ2-5; v_gene: TRBV4-1; d_gene: TRBD2; CDR3aa: CASSQGGSQETQYF
j_gene: TRBJ1-3; v_gene: TRBV29-1; d_gene: TRBD1; CDR3aa: CSALGQGRNTIYF
j_gene: TRBJ1-2; v_gene: TRBV14; d_gene: .; CDR3aa: CASSHLLRLEGYTF
j_gene: TRBJ1-6; v_gene: TRBV15; d_gene: .; CDR3aa: CATSEGGINSPLHF
j_gene: TRBJ1-1; v_gene: TRBV2; d_gene: .; CDR3aa: CASGVDSNTEAFF
j_gene: TRBJ1-2; v_gene: TRBV2; d_gene: .; CDR3aa: CASIGTNYGYTF